The text below deals with one T cell receptor (beta chain). Antigen specificity is unknown. The data derive from a study of OX40 agonist ivuxolimab in advanced cancers. Background on the study: Allowance was made for prior anti-PD-1, anti-PD-L1 or anti-CTLA-4 therapy, and roughly 40% had some.

TCRdb's table, derived via immunoSEQ multiplex PCR, lists solely in-frame clones and lacks some. The sample lists more than 25,000 clones, more than 75% seen once, with roughly a fifth in the top ten. Regarding the study as a whole: In the expanded peripheral T cells, antigen specificity was never determined.

Peripheral blood came from all dose cohorts at three timepoints. The CDR3 runs 14 residues. J was trimmed by 2 bases and V by 7 bases; bases with no gene match: 7. Germline CDR1 is MNHNS and CDR2 is SASEGT. This receptor was taken from an adult with an advanced solid tumor such as melanoma, head and neck, liver or kidney cancer. The chain joins TRBV6-1 to TRBJ2-7; 8 bases agree with TRBD2. The sequences come from CD4+ or CD8+ T cells sorted from blood, collected in a trial of the OX40 agonist ivuxolimab. The CDR3 here is CASTGWRGAYEQYF. Here the CDR3 DNA reads TGTGCCAGCACGGGTTGGCGGGGGGCCTACGAGCAGTACTTC.